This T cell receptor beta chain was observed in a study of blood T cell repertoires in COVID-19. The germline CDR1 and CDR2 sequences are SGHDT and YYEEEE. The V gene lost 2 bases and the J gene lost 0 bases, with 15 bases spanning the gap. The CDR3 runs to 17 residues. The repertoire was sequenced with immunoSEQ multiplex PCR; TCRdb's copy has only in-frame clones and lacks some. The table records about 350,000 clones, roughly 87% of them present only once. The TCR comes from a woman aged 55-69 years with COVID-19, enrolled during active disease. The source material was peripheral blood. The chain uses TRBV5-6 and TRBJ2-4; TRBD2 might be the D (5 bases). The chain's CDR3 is CASSFRTSVLAKNIQYF. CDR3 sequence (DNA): TGTGCCAGCAGCTTCAGGACTTCGGTACTAGCCAAAAACATTCAGTACTTC.